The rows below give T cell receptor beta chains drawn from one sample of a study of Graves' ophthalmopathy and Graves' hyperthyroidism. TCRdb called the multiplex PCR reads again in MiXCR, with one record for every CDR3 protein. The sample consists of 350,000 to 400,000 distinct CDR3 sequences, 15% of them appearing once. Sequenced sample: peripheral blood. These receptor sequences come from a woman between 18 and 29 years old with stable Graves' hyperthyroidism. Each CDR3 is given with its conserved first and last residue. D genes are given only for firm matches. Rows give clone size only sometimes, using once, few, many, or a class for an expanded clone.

CASSPTLGGENTEAFF TGTGCCAGCTCACCAACCCTAGGAGGGGAGAACACTGAAGCTTTCTTT 16 - - TRBJ1-1 TRBV18
CASSSWTNLNTGELFF TGTGCCAGCAGTTCCTGGACAAACCTAAACACCGGGGAGCTGTTTTTT 16 - many TRBJ2-2 TRBV27
CASTSGGARAGELFF TGTGCCAGCACTAGCGGGGGGGCCAGGGCCGGGGAGCTGTTTTTT 15 TRBD2 many TRBJ2-2 TRBV27
CASSEAGLKNYGYTF TGTGCCAGCAGTGAAGCAGGCCTTAAAAACTATGGCTACACCTTC 15 - - TRBJ1-2 TRBV6-1
CATSRPGGNTEAFF TGTGCCACCAGCAGACCCGGAGGGAACACTGAAGCTTTCTTT 14 - many TRBJ1-1 TRBV15
CASSAGQGSNQPQHF TGTGCCAGCAGCGCGGGACAGGGGAGCAATCAGCCCCAGCATTTT 15 TRBD1 many TRBJ1-5 TRBV7-2
CAIHQAGDEKLFF TGTGCCATACATCAAGCAGGGGATGAAAAACTGTTTTTT 13 - many TRBJ1-4 TRBV24-1
CSARDGEAFF TGCAGTGCGCGGGACGGGGAAGCTTTCTTT 10 - many TRBJ1-1 TRBV20-1
CASSLWRSRGNTDTQYF TGTGCCAGCAGCCTCTGGAGGTCCCGGGGGAACACAGATACGCAGTATTTT 17 - few TRBJ2-3 TRBV11-1
CASSAGHGRPLWQF TGTGCCAGCAGCGCAGGACACGGTCGGCCCCTCTGGCAGTTC 14 - - TRBJ2-7 TRBV7-2
CASRVSSLSGAKVLTF TGCGCCAGCAGGGTGAGTTCCCTCTCTGGGGCCAAAGTCCTGACTTTC 16 - - TRBJ2-6 TRBV5-1
CASSKGGEGNYEQYF TGTGCCAGCAGTAAAGGGGGCGAAGGGAACTACGAGCAGTACTTC 15 TRBD1 - TRBJ2-7 TRBV2
CASRAGFGTEQYF TGTGCCAGTAGAGCGGGTTTTGGAACCGAGCAGTACTTC 13 - - TRBJ2-7 TRBV6-2/TRBV6-3
CATSDRTRTGRTEAFF TGTGCCACCAGTGACCGGACTAGGACAGGCCGGACTGAAGCTTTCTTT 16 TRBD1 many TRBJ1-1 TRBV24-1
CASRDRSNQPQHF TGTGCCAGCAGGGACAGAAGCAATCAGCCCCAGCATTTT 13 - many TRBJ1-5 TRBV6-1
CASSIRDRGTEAFF TGTGCCAGTAGTATTCGGGACCGGGGCACTGAAGCTTTCTTT 14 - many TRBJ1-1 TRBV19
CSASQRGANTGELFF TGCAGTGCTAGCCAGCGGGGCGCGAACACCGGGGAGCTGTTTTTT 15 TRBD2 many TRBJ2-2 TRBV20-1
CASSLARGTGGLGEQYF TGCGCCAGCAGCTTGGCCAGAGGGACAGGGGGTCTGGGCGAGCAGTACTTC 17 TRBD1 many TRBJ2-7 TRBV5-1
CACSLNREEEEAFF TGTGCCTGCAGTTTAAACCGGGAAGAGGAGGAAGCTTTCTTT 14 - - TRBJ1-1 TRBV6-5
CASSPGGARITEAFF TGTGCCAGCTCACCAGGGGGGGCGCGGATCACTGAAGCTTTCTTT 15 - - TRBJ1-1 TRBV18
CASSQVDSFLYGYTF TGCGCCAGCAGCCAAGTCGACAGTTTCCTCTATGGCTACACCTTC 15 - - TRBJ1-2 TRBV4-1
CASSLARGALGNTIYF TGTGCCAGCAGCTTAGCGCGGGGGGCGCTTGGAAACACCATATATTTT 16 - many TRBJ1-3 TRBV11-1
CASSRRTGGPETQYF TGTGCCAGCAGTCGACGGACAGGGGGCCCAGAGACCCAGTACTTC 15 TRBD1 few TRBJ2-5 TRBV28
CASSRQGSEQYF TGTGCCAGCAGTCGACAGGGCTCCGAGCAGTACTTC 12 TRBD1 many TRBJ2-7 TRBV12-3/TRBV12-4